This T cell receptor beta chain is from a study of blood T cell repertoires in COVID-19. The germline V gene has CDR1 KGHDR and CDR2 SFDVKD. The trim removed 10 bases at V and 7 bases at J, leaving 7 bases unmatched. This CDR3 is 13 amino acids long. Measured with immunoSEQ multiplex PCR; TCRdb has only the in-frame clones, and not every one. Among a few hundred thousand clones listed, approximately 80% were seen once. The sequence came from a woman aged 40 to 50 with acute COVID-19. Sequencing used PBMCs or T cells enriched from blood (not recorded which). This chain uses TRBV24-1 with TRBJ1-4, with 8 positions matching TRBD1. CDR3 residues: CATQGARSEKLFF. CDR3 nucleotides: TGTGCCACTCAGGGGGCGCGGAGTGAAAAACTGTTTTTT.